The 22 T cell receptor beta chains presented below share a single source sample, sequenced in a study of T cell repertoires in cytomegalovirus infection (dated 2019 in TCRdb). Sequencing took place on an Illumina HiSeq 1500. In-frame beta chains were kept once TCRdb had trimmed the public reads at Q25 with fastp and called clones with MiXCR. Records with the same CDR3 protein are collapsed into one entry carrying the most frequent genes and DNA. The sample table lists around 740,000 distinct CDR3 sequences, 35% to 45% of them with a count of one. The ten largest make up more than 2.5% of the sample. Sequenced: PBMCs. These receptors originate from a human donor in good health (CMV status not recorded). Some clones in this sample may be carry-over from other donors' samples.

This chain joins TRBV19 and TRBJ1-1, with D possibly matching TRBD1 (6 bases). CDR3 length: 18 amino acids. Trimming removed 2 bases at V and 0 bases at J, with 19 bases between. The germline CDR1 and CDR2 sequences are LNHDA and SQIVND (reference sequence). The CDR3 region is CASSIIAQGPFVNTEAFF. In DNA form, the CDR3 reads TGTGCCAGTAGTATAATAGCGCAGGGGCCCTTCGTGAACACTGAAGCTTTCTTT.

Note on this clonotype: One base separates it from a far larger clone, so it is likely a read error. The rearrangement links TRBV7-9 to TRBJ1-1; the D is unclear. From germline, CDR1 is SEHNR and CDR2 FQNEAQ (reference sequence). The CDR3 loop spans 14 amino acids. The CDR3, as DNA: TGTGCCAGCAGCCTTAGGACGGGGAACACTGTAGCTTTCTTT. Residues: CASSLRTGNTVAFF.

The rearrangement joins TRBV7-6 to TRBJ2-7, with 7 bases that match TRBD1. Losses at the gene ends were 5 bases for V and 3 bases for J; bases not matched to a gene: 10. CDR3 length: 15 residues. Germline values: CDR1 SGHVS, CDR2 FNYEAQ. The CDR3 here is CASSLTGTADYEQYF. CDR3 nucleotide sequence: TGTGCCAGCAGCCTAACCGGGACAGCAGACTACGAGCAGTACTTC.

In this sample, this clonotype turned up a few times. The V gene is TRBV28, the J gene TRBJ2-7; D not resolved. Germline lookup yields CDR1 MDHEN and CDR2 SYDVKM. V gave up 5 bases and J gave up 9 bases, with 14 bases separating them. CDR3 size: 12 residues. The CDR3 DNA reads as TGTGCCAGCAGTACCCCGGCCGTACGGCAGTACTTC. As protein: CASSTPAVRQYF.

A remark on this clonotype: This may be a read error: a much more frequent sequence differs by one nucleotide. This chain joins TRBV7-8 and TRBJ2-1; 14 nucleotides line up with TRBD2. V was pared by 5 bases and J by 16 bases, with 10 bases of the junction left unmatched. Germline V lookup: CDR1 SGHVS, CDR2 FQNEAQ. The CDR3 spans 14 residues. CDR3 bases: TGTGCCAGCAGCCAGGGGACTAGCGGGAGAGGGCATTTCTTC. It codes for CASSQGTSGRGHFF.

Note on this clonotype: It is likely a read error, because the conserved phenylalanine at the end of the CDR3 is missing. The limits of the CDR3 on the DNA are not certain, so only TCRdb's listed CDR3 is given. The chain links TRBV28 to TRBJ1-5; no DNA check was done on the table's D call, TRBD1. Germline CDR1 MDHEN, CDR2 SYDVKM. The CDR3 spans 12 amino acids, including both terminal residues. CDR3 sequence: CASTGGHQPQLL.

In the case of this clonotype: Here the CDR3 omits its conserved ending phenylalanine or tryptophan, so a read error is the likely source. The V call is TRBV4-1, the J call TRBJ2-4; D possibly corresponds to TRBD2 (5 bases). There are 14 residues in the CDR3. CDR1 and CDR2 (germline): MGHRA, YSYEKL. The V end lost 1 base, the J end lost 9 bases, and 13 bases lay between the germline ends. In DNA form, the CDR3 reads TGCGCCAGCAGCCAAGGAGGGCCGCCGTCCATTCAGTACTTA. Residues: CASSQGGPPSIQYL.

In its sample, this clonotype was seen a few times. The chain couples TRBV12-3 or TRBV12-4 to TRBJ1-5; perhaps TRBD1 as D (6 bases). This CDR3 has 16 amino acids. V shed 4 bases and J shed 0 bases, with 13 bases lying between them. In DNA, the CDR3 is TGTGCCAGCAGTTCCACCACAGGGTATAGCAATCAGCCCCAGCATTTT. It specifies CASSSTTGYSNQPQHF.

This clonotype was recorded at least ten times. The chain links TRBV7-6 to TRBJ1-2; 10 bases fit TRBD1. This CDR3 has 15 amino acids. CDR1 is SGHVS, CDR2 FNYEAQ, per germline. V gave up 1 base and J gave up 8 bases; unmatched junction bases: 7. The CDR3 DNA follows: TGTGCCAGCAGCTTAGAAGAGACAGGGGGCGACGGCTACACCTTC. Residues: CASSLEETGGDGYTF.

The chain combines TRBV9 with TRBJ2-1, with D perhaps being TRBD1 or TRBD2 (5 bases each). Per germline, CDR1 SGDLS and CDR2 YYNGEE. V lost 0 bases to trimming and J lost 7 bases, with 14 bases between them. The CDR3 totals 15 residues. The CDR3 reads CASSVEGRRGNEQFF. CDR3 nucleotides: TGTGCCAGCAGCGTAGAGGGGCGGCGAGGGAATGAGCAGTTCTTC.

This clonotype occurred a few times. The V gene is TRBV6-6, the J gene TRBJ2-7, with TRBD1 matching 11 bases. The length of the CDR3 is 17 residues. Losses at the gene ends were 6 bases for V and 2 bases for J; bases not matched to a gene: 12. Germline values: CDR1 MNHNY, CDR2 SVGAGI (reference sequence). The CDR3 loop reads CASSRTPGGQGAYEQYF. The CDR3 DNA sequence: TGTGCCAGCAGCCGCACCCCCGGGGGACAGGGGGCCTACGAGCAGTACTTC.

This clonotype was found a few times. V is TRBV5-4 and J is TRBJ2-7; the D call may be TRBD1 or TRBD2 (5 bases each). The CDR3 runs to 16 residues. Trimming took off 0 bases at V and 2 bases at J, with 15 bases between the two ends. The germline gives CDR1 SGHNT, CDR2 YYREEE (reference sequence). The CDR3 loop is CASSLEGSYLAYEQYF. CDR3 nucleotides: TGTGCCAGCAGCTTGGAGGGGAGTTATCTTGCCTACGAGCAGTACTTC.

V gene TRBV28 combines with J gene TRBJ2-1; 7 bases map to TRBD2. V trimming: 10 bases; J trimming: 5 bases; junction bases outside the gene matches: 8. Germline V lookup: CDR1 MDHEN, CDR2 SYDVKM. This CDR3 comprises 13 residues. CDR3 residues: CATGASGDNEQFF. The CDR3 DNA reads as TGTGCCACCGGGGCTAGCGGCGACAATGAGCAGTTCTTC.

This clonotype was seen only once. A much larger clone is a single base away; this may be a read error. The chain joins TRBV12-3 or TRBV12-4 to TRBJ2-1; D is unclear. The CDR3 runs to 14 residues. This chain's CDR3 is CASSLPPRSLEQLF. The CDR3, as DNA: TGTGCCAGCAGTTTACCCCCACGTTCCCTTGAGCAGTTATTC.

To note about this clonotype: Lacking the conserved final phenylalanine or tryptophan, this CDR3 likely reflects a read error. This chain uses TRBV5-1 with TRBJ2-7, with D possibly TRBD1 on 7 matching bases. CDR1 is SGHRS, CDR2 YFSETQ, per germline. The CDR3 has 15 amino acids. V was trimmed by 0 bases and J by 5 bases, leaving 15 bases between them. CDR3: CASSLAQGGANEQYL. The CDR3 DNA is TGCGCCAGCAGCTTGGCCCAGGGGGGAGCCAACGAGCAGTACTTA.

Of note for this clonotype: The junction does not match germline at one end; this may be a read error. The V call is TRBV7-7, the J call TRBJ1-1, with a possible D match to TRBD1 (5 bases). The CDR3 consists of 13 residues. The germline V gene has CDR1 SSHAT and CDR2 FNYEAQ (reference sequence). CDR3 coding DNA: TGTGCTAGCAGCTTAGGGGAGGACTCTGAAGCTTTCTTT. Translated: CASSLGEDSEAFF.

This clonotype was found a few times. V and J are TRBV28 and TRBJ2-1; 10 nucleotides match TRBD2. Germline V gene sequence: CDR1 MDHEN, CDR2 SYDVKM. The CDR3 extends over 17 amino acids. J lost 2 bases, V lost 5 bases, and 9 bases had no gene match. This chain's CDR3 is CASSPALLAGPYNEQFF. CDR3 sequence (DNA): TGTGCCAGCAGTCCAGCCTTACTAGCGGGGCCCTACAATGAGCAGTTCTTC.

The V and J genes are TRBV7-2 and TRBJ1-2, with D maybe TRBD1 (5 bases). The V and J ends lost 4 bases and 7 bases respectively, with 19 bases between them. This CDR3 contains 15 residues. CDR1 and CDR2 from the germline V gene are SGHTA and FQGNSA. The CDR3 nucleotides are TGTGCCAGCAGCTCCAGGGTCCTAAACTCGCCTGGCTACACCTTC. This gives the protein CASSSRVLNSPGYTF. Filled out from reference TRBV7-2 and TRBJ1-2, the complete variable domain reads GAGVSQSPSNKVTEKGKDVELRCDPISGHTALYWYRQSLGQGLEFLIYFQGNSAPDKSGLPSDRFSAERTGGSVSTLTIQRTQQEDSAVYLCASSSRVLNSPGYTFGSGTRLTVV.

This clonotype was found many times. V gene TRBV7-8 combines with J gene TRBJ1-5, with 7 bases matching TRBD1. From germline, CDR1 is SGHVS and CDR2 FQNEAQ. This CDR3 is built from 16 residues. V gave up 1 base and J gave up 7 bases; unmatched junction bases: 10. DNA for the CDR3: TGTGCCAGCAGCTTAGTGAGGGGGCAGGGGTCGCAGCCCCAGCATTTT. Protein sequence: CASSLVRGQGSQPQHF.

This clonotype came up many times. The rearrangement links TRBV7-2 to TRBJ2-7; weak D call: TRBD2 (5 bases). Trimming left V 7 bases short and J 3 bases short, with 13 bases between. The CDR3 has 13 residues. Germline CDR1 SGHTA, CDR2 FQGNSA. The CDR3 is CASNPPAGYEQYF. The DNA for the CDR3 is TGTGCCAGCAACCCCCCGGCGGGCTACGAGCAGTACTTC.

This clonotype was seen a few times. The V call is TRBV28, the J call TRBJ1-5; 9 bases are shared with TRBD1. J lost 2 bases, V lost 5 bases, and 13 bases had no gene match. Germline V lookup: CDR1 MDHEN, CDR2 SYDVKM. CDR3 size: 18 residues. The CDR3 here is CASSKPSGTGSGNQPQHF. The CDR3 DNA reads as TGTGCCAGCAGTAAACCCTCCGGGACAGGGTCCGGCAATCAGCCCCAGCATTTT.

To note about this clonotype: This may be a read error: a much more frequent sequence differs by one nucleotide. The CDR3 ends on some other residue instead of the conserved phenylalanine or tryptophan, so this is likely a read error. The chain has TRBV7-9 and TRBJ1-5; TRBD1 might be the D (5 bases). Germline V gene lookup returns CDR1 SEHNR and CDR2 FQNEAQ (reference sequence). V lost 5 bases, J lost 0 bases, and 14 bases lay in between. The CDR3 length is 16 residues. CDR3 residues: CASSEGTADSNQPQHL. The CDR3 coding sequence is TGTGCCAGCAGCGAGGGGACGGCAGATAGCAATCAGCCCCAGCATTTG.